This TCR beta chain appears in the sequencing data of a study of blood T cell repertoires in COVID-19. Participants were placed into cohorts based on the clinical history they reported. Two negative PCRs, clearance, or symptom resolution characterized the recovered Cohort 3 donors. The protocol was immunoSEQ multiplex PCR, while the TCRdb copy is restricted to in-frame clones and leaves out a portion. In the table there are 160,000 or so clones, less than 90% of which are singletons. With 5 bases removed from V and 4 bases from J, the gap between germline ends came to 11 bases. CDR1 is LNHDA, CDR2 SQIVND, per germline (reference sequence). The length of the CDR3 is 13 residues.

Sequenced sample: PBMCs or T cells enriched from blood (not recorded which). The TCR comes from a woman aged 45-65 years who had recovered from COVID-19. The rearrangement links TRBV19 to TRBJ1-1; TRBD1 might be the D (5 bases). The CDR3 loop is CASSALRGTEAFF. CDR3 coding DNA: TGTGCCAGTAGTGCCCTAAGGGGCACTGAAGCTTTCTTT.